What follows are 21 T cell receptor beta chains derived from one specimen sequenced in a study of blood T cell repertoires in COVID-19. Assay: immunoSEQ multiplex PCR; the TCRdb copy retains only in-frame clones and omits some. The top ten hold 15% to 19% of the sample, which has a few hundred thousand clones, about 80% seen once. The sample was peripheral blood. The receptors shown here come from a person between 70 and 80 years old with COVID-19, enrolled during active disease.

The rearrangement uses TRBV19 and TRBJ1-5; 9 bases are shared with TRBD1. The junction had 8 bases not matched to a gene; V was cut back by 5 bases and J by 0 bases. The germline CDR1 and CDR2 sequences are LNHDA and SQIVND (reference sequence). This CDR3 spans 17 amino acids. The CDR3 spells CASSVRQGGHSNQPQHF. CDR3 nucleotides: TGTGCCAGTAGTGTCCGACAGGGGGGACATAGCAATCAGCCCCAGCATTTT.

This rearrangement joins TRBV28 to TRBJ2-7; TRBD1 aligns across 7 bases. Germline V gives CDR1 MDHEN, CDR2 SYDVKM. The CDR3 spans 12 residues. J was trimmed by 4 bases and V by 10 bases; bases with no gene match: 7. CDR3: CATNRGIYEQYF. CDR3 sequence (DNA): TGTGCCACCAACAGGGGAATATACGAGCAGTACTTC.

This chain joins TRBV19 and TRBJ2-7, with TRBD2 as a possible D gene (5 bases). V shed 4 bases and J shed 3 bases, with 13 bases lying between them. The germline gives CDR1 LNHDA, CDR2 SQIVND (reference sequence). This CDR3 spans 14 amino acids. The CDR3 nucleotides are TGTGCCAGTAGTACAAGACTAACAATCTACGAGCAGTACTTC. This gives the protein CASSTRLTIYEQYF.

This sequence joins TRBV6-5 and TRBJ2-5, with 8 bases aligning to TRBD2. The germline V gene encodes CDR1 MNHEY and CDR2 SVGAGI. This CDR3 has 14 amino acids. Germline trimming cut 8 bases from V and 5 bases from J; bases unmatched to any gene: 10. CDR3 sequence: CASGGTRNRETQYF. CDR3 nucleotide sequence: TGTGCCAGCGGCGGGACTAGGAACAGGGAGACCCAGTACTTC.

The gene calls are TRBV28 and TRBJ2-3; TRBD1 might be the D (5 bases). The ends were cut back, 1 base at V and 1 base at J, with 9 bases in the middle. The length of the CDR3 is 15 residues. Germline values: CDR1 MDHEN, CDR2 SYDVKM. CDR3 loop: CASSLYGAGTDTQYF. The CDR3 DNA reads as TGTGCCAGCAGTTTATATGGGGCAGGCACAGATACGCAGTATTTT.

This clone was observed a single time. The chain links TRBV3-1 (or the pseudogene TRBV3-2) to TRBJ2-7; D perhaps matches TRBD2 (6 bases). The CDR3 length is 14 residues. Germline CDR1 LGHDT, CDR2 YNNKEL (reference sequence). V dropped 5 bases and J dropped 0 bases, with 11 bases sitting between them. The DNA for the CDR3 is TGTGCCAGCAGCACCCTGGGGGGCTCCTACGAGCAGTACTTC. Translating it yields CASSTLGGSYEQYF.

Only a few counts were recorded for this clone. The chain is built from TRBV9 and TRBJ2-3, with D maybe TRBD2 (6 bases). CDR1 SGDLS and CDR2 YYNGEE come from the germline V gene. Trimming removed 0 bases from V and 0 bases from J, with 11 bases in between. The CDR3 covers 16 residues. The CDR3 reads CASSVGPSASTDTQYF. The CDR3 DNA reads TGTGCCAGCAGCGTAGGTCCTAGCGCCAGCACAGATACGCAGTATTTT.

CDR3: CASSQDPPGQGSYEQYF. As DNA, the CDR3 is TGCGCCAGCAGCCAAGATCCGCCGGGACAGGGCTCCTACGAGCAGTACTTC. This sequence joins TRBV4-1 and TRBJ2-7, with 9 nucleotides matching TRBD1. The CDR3 loop spans 17 amino acids. In germline, CDR1 is MGHRA, CDR2 YSYEKL. Trimming removed 0 bases from V and 0 bases from J; junction bases left unmatched: 6.

The gene calls are TRBV6-2 or TRBV6-3 and TRBJ2-3; TRBD1 matches 7 bases. Germline V gives CDR1 MNHEY, CDR2 SVGEGT. This CDR3 is 14 amino acids long. The junction had 5 bases not matched to a gene; V was cut back by 5 bases and J by 3 bases. The CDR3 loop reads CASSTRQGTDTQYF. Here the CDR3 DNA reads TGTGCCAGCAGTACAAGACAGGGAACAGATACGCAGTATTTT.

V is TRBV28 and J is TRBJ2-1, with D maybe TRBD2 (5 bases). V dropped 2 bases and J dropped 6 bases, with 8 bases sitting between them. Germline CDR1 and CDR2: MDHEN and SYDVKM. This CDR3 spans 13 amino acids. As DNA, the CDR3 is TGTGCCAGCAGTTTAAACGGACTCAATGAGCAGTTCTTC. Translating gives CASSLNGLNEQFF.

This clone was observed a few times. This rearrangement joins TRBV27 to TRBJ1-2; maybe TRBD1 (5 bases). Trimming shortened V by 6 bases and J by 0 bases, and 11 bases separated the two germline ends. Germline V gene lookup returns CDR1 MNHEY and CDR2 SMNVEV (reference sequence). This CDR3 region has 14 residues. The CDR3 spells CASRMTATNYGYTF. CDR3 bases: TGTGCCAGCAGGATGACAGCTACTAACTATGGCTACACCTTC.

The chain joins TRBV3-1 (or the pseudogene TRBV3-2) to TRBJ1-6, with unresolved D. CDR1 and CDR2 (germline): LGHDT, YNNKEL (reference sequence). This CDR3 is 13 amino acids long. Trimming cost V 4 bases and J 7 bases, with 8 bases left between them. CDR3 region: CASSPVINSPLHF. The CDR3 bases are TGTGCCAGCAGCCCAGTTATCAATTCACCCCTCCACTTT.

This clone was recorded only once. The chain uses TRBV19 and TRBJ2-1; TRBD1 matches 10 bases. The V gene end was trimmed by 3 bases and the J gene end by 7 bases; junction bases not matched to a gene: 9. CDR3 size: 16 residues. From germline, CDR1 is LNHDA and CDR2 SQIVND (reference sequence). CDR3 sequence reads: CASSMLPGQGSNEQFF. The CDR3 bases are TGTGCCAGTAGTATGCTCCCGGGACAGGGGTCAAATGAGCAGTTCTTC.

The chain links TRBV5-4 to TRBJ1-2; the match to TRBD1 covers 7 bases. V lost 4 bases and J lost 4; bases outside the gene matches: 10. This CDR3 has 15 amino acids. Germline V gene sequence: CDR1 SGHNT, CDR2 YYREEE (reference sequence). The CDR3 coding sequence is TGTGCCAGCAGCGCGACAGGGAGCGCTTTCTATGGCTACACCTTC. This translates into CASSATGSAFYGYTF.

The V and J genes are TRBV28 and TRBJ1-3; 8 bases line up with TRBD1. The CDR3 has 14 residues. Germline V gene sequence: CDR1 MDHEN, CDR2 SYDVKM. Germline trimming cut 6 bases from V and 7 bases from J; bases unmatched to any gene: 8. The CDR3: CASSLDRGSNTIYF. As DNA, the CDR3 is TGTGCCAGCAGCCTAGACAGGGGTAGCAACACCATATATTTT.

A single count supports this clone. This chain links TRBV28 with TRBJ1-1; D remains unclear. With 6 bases removed from V and 10 bases from J, the gap between germline ends came to 12 bases. The CDR3 sequence is 11 residues long. Germline CDR1 reads MDHEN; CDR2 reads SYDVKM. The CDR3 is CASSRRGGAFF. In DNA form, the CDR3 reads TGTGCCAGCAGCCGGCGAGGAGGAGCTTTCTTT.

The chain uses TRBV9 and TRBJ2-3; possibly TRBD2 for D (5 bases). The CDR3 length is 13 residues. Looked up from germline, CDR1 is SGDLS and CDR2 is YYNGEE. Trimming took 4 bases from V and 4 from J, leaving 10 bases between them. The CDR3, as DNA: TGTGCCAGCAGCTCCATGGGAGCAGATACGCAGTATTTT. This sequence encodes CASSSMGADTQYF.

The chain is built from TRBV28 and TRBJ2-2; 7 bases agree with TRBD2. This CDR3 is 17 amino acids long. Germline V gene sequence: CDR1 MDHEN, CDR2 SYDVKM. V lost 7 bases, J lost 6 bases, and 17 bases stayed unmatched. CDR3 in amino acids: CASTQPGGGNRAGELFF. In nucleotides, the CDR3 is TGTGCCAGCACCCAACCGGGCGGGGGTAATCGAGCCGGGGAGCTGTTTTTT.

The chain employs TRBV11-2 and TRBJ2-5; no definite D call. Germline-derived CDR1 and CDR2 are SGHAT and FQNNGV. The length of the CDR3 is 15 residues. V gave up 0 bases and J gave up 0 bases, with 8 bases separating them. Here the CDR3 DNA reads TGTGCCAGCAGCTTAGAGTTACACAACCAAGAGACCCAGTACTTC. The encoded protein is CASSLELHNQETQYF.

This chain joins TRBV18 and TRBJ1-4; perhaps TRBD1 as D (5 bases). This CDR3 comprises 14 residues. Trimming cost V 1 base and J 8 bases, with 11 bases left between them. CDR1 and CDR2 from the germline V gene are KGHSH and LQKENI. CDR3 sequence reads: CASSPLSGEEKLFF. DNA of the CDR3: TGTGCCAGCTCACCACTTTCGGGGGAGGAAAAACTGTTTTTT.

The chain employs TRBV4-3 and TRBJ1-3; D is unclear. This CDR3 contains 14 residues. Germline CDR1 is LGHNA and CDR2 is YSLEER. V lost 1 base and J 3 bases, leaving 7 bases between the germline ends. The CDR3 nucleotides are TGCGCCAGCAGCCAAGGTAGAGATGGAAACACCATATATTTT. Residues: CASSQGRDGNTIYF.